This T cell receptor beta chain was retrieved from a study of technical replicates of blood from a few donors. Sequenced by immunoSEQ multiplex PCR; TCRdb stores in-frame clones only, minus some. The sample yields 85,000 to 100,000 clones, 90% to 96% seen once. This clone came up once. V lost 5 bases, J lost 5 bases, and 21 bases lay in between. There are 16 residues in the CDR3. Germline loops: CDR1 MNHEY, CDR2 SMNVEV (reference sequence). This clonotype originated in a human donor in good health. The chain couples TRBV27 to TRBJ2-5; a weak D match, TRBD2 (6 bases). Specimen: T cells isolated from PBMCs. The CDR3 DNA is TGTGCCAGCAGTCCTGATGGGACTCAACCTGGGGAGACCCAGTACTTC. Protein: CASSPDGTQPGETQYF.